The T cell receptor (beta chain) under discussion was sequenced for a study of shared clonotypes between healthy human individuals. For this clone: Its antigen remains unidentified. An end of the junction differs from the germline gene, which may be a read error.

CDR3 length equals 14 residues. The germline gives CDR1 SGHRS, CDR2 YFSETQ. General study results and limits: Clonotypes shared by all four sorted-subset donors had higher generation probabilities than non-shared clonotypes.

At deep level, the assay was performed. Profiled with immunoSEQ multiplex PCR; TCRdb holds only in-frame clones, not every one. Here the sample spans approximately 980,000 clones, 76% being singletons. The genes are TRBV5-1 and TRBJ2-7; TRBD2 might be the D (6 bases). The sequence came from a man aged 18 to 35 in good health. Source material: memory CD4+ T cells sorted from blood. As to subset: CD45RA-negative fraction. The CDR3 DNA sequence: TGCGCCAGTCACGCGGGGTTTGGGCCTCCGGGATCTTTCTTC. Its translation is CASHAGFGPPGSFF.